Listed here is a single TCR beta chain. This clonotype was detected only a few times. This receptor's antigen is unknown. No much larger clonotype is one base removed from it; base qualities were not supplied. There are 18 amino acids in the CDR3, from cysteine to phenylalanine inclusive. The sequence is cut down to CDR3 DNA, 54 bases in frame from base 1. CDR1 and CDR2 are read off the germline V gene as SGDLS and YYNGEE. V ends up 0 bases short and J 4 bases short, with an unmatched junction base count of 15. Moderately to severely active disease, a Clinical Activity Score of at least 3, a NOSPECS grade of at least 4, and a duration under 3 months were present in ophthalmopathy patients. Any patient with an uncontrolled infection, another autoimmune disease, pregnancy or lactation was excluded. Diagnoses were established on the basis of clinical symptoms, serum thyroxine and TRAb, thyroid ultrasound, and orbital computed tomography. Ficoll-Paque density gradient centrifugation was used to isolate PBMCs from about 9 ml of fresh peripheral blood. Total RNA was extracted using Trizol reagent, and RNA quality was assessed on an Agilent 2100 Bioanalyzer.

The data derive from a study of T cells in Graves' hyperthyroidism and ophthalmopathy (dated by TCRdb to between 2017 and 2020). Describing the broader study: Peripheral blood samples were taken at initial diagnosis, before any treatment was given. The paper describes TCR Vbeta CDR3 sequencing of roughly 130 peripheral blood samples, made up of some 42 ophthalmopathy patients, roughly 75 hyperthyroidism patients and 17 progressor patients. In addition, the study compared T-cell repertoires in thyroid tissue and in blood from five or six Graves' hyperthyroidism patients. A discovery cohort of about 100 patients, roughly 40 with Graves' ophthalmopathy and about 58 with stable Graves' hyperthyroidism, was used to find distinguishing TCR V-J signatures. Following sampling, methimazole starting at 30 mg daily was given to hyperthyroidism patients, and high-dose intravenous methylprednisolone was given to ophthalmopathy patients. An independent validation cohort of about 20 hyperthyroidism patients and 17 patients who later progressed to ophthalmopathy tested prospective prediction of ophthalmopathy. For training and testing, the 80 to 100 patients in the discovery cohort were randomly divided in a 7:3 ratio.

Paper-wide results and their limitations: A 13 V-J signature model separated ophthalmopathy from stable hyperthyroidism, with over 85% sensitivity and roughly 81% specificity in cross-validation and 80%/75% in testing. Most expanded thyroid clonotypes (frequency above 0.001) were also detected in blood, suggesting blood repertoires may reflect thyroid immune responses. Sample size was not statistically predetermined, and investigators were not blinded to group allocation. In validation, the model predicted progression to ophthalmopathy a median of roughly 6.5 months before onset, with 70% to 71% sensitivity and almost 75% specificity.

TCR beta CDR3 regions were amplified from RNA transcripts. The first round of RT-PCR for the TCR CDR3 was performed with the HTBI primer set and the Qiagen OneStep RT-PCR kit. The libraries were constructed in a second round of multiplex PCR and then size-selected and purified. Paired-end sequencing of the libraries was performed with 100 bp reads on an Illumina HiSeq2000. For the original study's pipeline: SOAPnuke was used to process the raw data, with reads discarded if the reads contained adapters or uncalled bases, had a mean Phred below 15, or lacked an exact constant-primer or identifier match. High-quality paired reads were merged with COPE v1.2.5, and unique nucleotide sequences were defined as clonotypes. Clonotypes were aligned to IMGT TRBV, TRBD and TRBJ reference segments using MiTCR v1.1. The analysis was restricted to V-J combinations with a frequency above 0.0001, which together covered about 99% of the repertoires. The TCS score was defined as the ratio of F50 (clonal expansion) to E x V (chaos), calculated using BLOSUM62-based TCRdist between CDR3 peptides within each V-J. Welch's t-statistics and random forest reduced approximately 520 V-J features to under 15, which were used in a naive Bayes classifier (R e1071). TCRdb handled the public reads itself, with Q25 trimming in fastp and clone calling in MiXCR, and kept productive beta chains. Rows are combined by CDR3 protein, so each entry shows the most common genes and DNA. It is TCRdb's table, rather than the study itself, that gives the V and J calls and clone size. This sample comprises approximately 400,000 distinct CDR3 sequences, around 18% of them detected only once. The top ten hold 40% of the sample.

The chain joins TRBV9 to TRBJ1-2, with 7 bases matching TRBD1. The sequence was obtained from a man between 18 and 29 years old with Graves' ophthalmopathy. The material sequenced was blood. The bases are TGTGCCAGCAGCGTAGGCGACAGGGTAAATTATGTTCGCTATGGCTACACCTTC. Its coded protein is CASSVGDRVNYVRYGYTF. The CDR3 plus the reference TRBV9 and TRBJ1-2 genes for the other parts give the full variable domain: DSGVTQTPKHLITATGQRVTLRCSPRSGDLSVYWYQQSLDQGLQFLIQYYNGEERAKGNILERFSAQQFPDLHSELNLSSLELGDSALYFCASSVGDRVNYVRYGYTFGSGTRLTVV.